The 25 T cell receptor beta chains below all came from one sample that was sequenced in a study of T-cell reconstitution after alpha-beta-depleted transplantation in children. Preparation of the TCRbeta library involved a method that used unique molecular identifiers. TCRdb itself ran the PCR reads through MiXCR, one entry per CDR3 protein. The sample holds around 300,000 distinct CDR3 sequences, 23% seen once. Sequenced material: PBMCs, mostly from graft donor cells, taken 180 days after TCRalphabeta/CD19-depleted stem cell transplant. The receptors come from a male patient under 18 who had a stem cell transplant for acute lymphoblastic leukemia, so the T cells may come from the graft donor.

This clonotype was found a few times. The chain is built from TRBV3-1 and TRBJ2-5, with no clear D. Germline CDR1 LGHDT, CDR2 YNNKEL (reference sequence). The CDR3 length is 15 residues. The germline V and J ends were trimmed by 0 bases and 2 bases, with 10 bases remaining between them. CDR3 protein: CASSQDNQAQETQYF. CDR3 bases: TGTGCCAGCAGCCAAGATAATCAGGCGCAAGAGACCCAGTACTTC.

Only a few counts were recorded for this clonotype. This chain uses TRBV5-1 with TRBJ2-5; 8 bases agree with TRBD1. The germline V gene has CDR1 SGHRS and CDR2 YFSETQ. The CDR3 spans 14 residues. V dropped 3 bases and J dropped 1; count of bases not matched to a gene: 2. CDR3 bases: TGCGCCAGCAGCTCCGGGACAGGCCAAGAGACCCAGTACTTC. It codes for CASSSGTGQETQYF.

The chain combines TRBV6-2 or TRBV6-3 with TRBJ1-6; 9 bases align to TRBD1. V lost 6 bases and J lost 0; bases outside the gene matches: 15. Germline V CDR1 and CDR2: MNHEY, SVGEGT. This CDR3 region has 20 residues. The CDR3: CASSHRTGVSTFSYNSPLHF. The CDR3 nucleotides are TGTGCCAGCAGCCACAGGACAGGGGTCAGCACCTTCTCCTATAATTCACCCCTCCACTTT.

The chain employs TRBV6-2 or TRBV6-3 and TRBJ2-5, with D perhaps matching TRBD2 (5 bases). Germline CDR1 reads MNHEY; CDR2 reads SVGEGT. Trimming took off 1 base at V and 9 bases at J, with 9 bases between the two ends. This CDR3 spans 12 amino acids. The CDR3 reads CASSYWTPAQYF. In nucleotides, the CDR3 is TGTGCCAGCAGTTACTGGACTCCCGCCCAGTACTTC.

The rearrangement joins TRBV7-6 to TRBJ2-7; perhaps TRBD1 as D (5 bases). The CDR3 runs to 13 residues. Trimming pared 1 base from V and 4 bases from J, leaving 8 bases between. Germline CDR1 and CDR2: SGHVS and FNYEAQ. CDR3 amino acids: CASSLGTFYEQYF. CDR3 bases: TGTGCCAGCAGCTTAGGGACATTTTACGAGCAGTACTTC.

The chain is built from TRBV12-3 or TRBV12-4 and TRBJ2-1, with TRBD2 as a possible D gene (6 bases). The CDR3 sequence is 14 residues long. V was shortened by 5 bases and J by 2 bases, with 10 bases between the two germline ends. This CDR3 reads CASSHRTTYNEQFF. CDR3 bases: TGTGCCAGCAGTCACAGGACTACCTACAATGAGCAGTTCTTC.

J is TRBJ2-5 and V is TRBV30, with unresolved D. Per the germline V gene, CDR1 is GTSNPN and CDR2 is SVGIG (reference sequence). With 2 bases removed from V and 2 bases from J, the gap between germline ends came to 6 bases. The CDR3 runs 12 residues. CDR3 nucleotide sequence: TGTGCCTGGAGTACTATACAAGAGACCCAGTACTTC. This gives the protein CAWSTIQETQYF.

The CDR3 DNA follows: TGTGCCAGCAGCTTTTTCTCCGGGAGGGCCCTCTGGCAGTACTTC. Its protein is CASSFFSGRALWQYF. This rearrangement joins TRBV11-2 to TRBJ2-7, with 8 bases lining up with TRBD2. CDR3 length equals 15 residues. CDR1 SGHAT and CDR2 FQNNGV come from the germline V gene. J lost 9 bases, V lost 3 bases, and 13 bases had no gene match. The full variable domain, rest sourced from reference TRBV11-2 and TRBJ2-7, is EAGVAQSPRYKIIEKRQSVAFWCNPISGHATLYWYQQILGQGPKLLIQFQNNGVVDDSQLPKDRFSAERLKGVDSTLKIQPAKLEDSAVYLCASSFFSGRALWQYFGPGTRLTVT.

The genes are TRBV7-9 and TRBJ1-4; weak D call: TRBD1 (5 bases). The CDR3 has 16 residues. Germline V gene lookup returns CDR1 SEHNR and CDR2 FQNEAQ (reference sequence). Trimming took off 4 bases at V and 1 base at J, with 13 bases between the two ends. The CDR3 region is CASSSDSSETNEKLFF. CDR3 sequence (DNA): TGTGCCAGCAGCTCAGACAGTAGCGAAACTAATGAAAAACTGTTTTTT.

The chain recombines TRBV15 with TRBJ2-3; 7 bases map to TRBD2. V trimming: 3 bases; J trimming: 4 bases; junction bases outside the gene matches: 4. The CDR3 consists of 14 residues. Germline V CDR1 and CDR2: LNHNV, YYDKDF (reference sequence). The CDR3 region is CATSSFRGADTQYF. DNA for the CDR3: TGTGCCACCAGCAGCTTTCGGGGGGCAGATACGCAGTATTTT.

The V and J genes are TRBV6-5 and TRBJ2-7; no clear D. The CDR3 has 13 residues. V dropped 0 bases and J dropped 9 bases, with 12 bases sitting between them. The V gene's germline CDR1 is MNHEY and CDR2 SVGAGI. CDR3 sequence (DNA): TGTGCCAGCAGTTACTCCCCCTCTACTATGCAGTACTTC. Translating gives CASSYSPSTMQYF.

This rearrangement joins TRBV28 to TRBJ2-7; 13 nucleotides line up with TRBD2. CDR1 and CDR2 from the germline V gene are MDHEN and SYDVKM. Unmatched junction bases numbered 9, after V lost 8 bases and J lost 5 bases. The CDR3 consists of 15 residues. CDR3 coding DNA: TGTGCCAGCTCTACCTTACTAGCGGGAGGGGACGAGCAGTACTTC. This sequence encodes CASSTLLAGGDEQYF. Drawing the rest from reference TRBV28 and TRBJ2-7, the complete variable domain is DVKVTQSSRYLVKRTGEKVFLECVQDMDHENMFWYRQDPGLGLRLIYFSYDVKMKEKGDIPEGYSVSREKKERFSLILESASTNQTSMYLCASSTLLAGGDEQYFGPGTRLTVT.

The table lists this clonotype with many counts. V gene TRBV5-1 combines with J gene TRBJ2-7, with 12 nucleotides matching TRBD2. Germline V gene sequence: CDR1 SGHRS, CDR2 YFSETQ. Trimming at V came to 2 bases and at J to 3 bases, leaving 6 bases not matched to a gene. This CDR3 is built from 16 residues. DNA for the CDR3: TGCGCCAGCAGCTTCCAATTGACTAGCGGGAGCTACGAGCAGTACTTC. Amino acids: CASSFQLTSGSYEQYF.

The chain has TRBV20-1 and TRBJ1-3, with TRBD1 identical over 9 bases. This CDR3 comprises 14 residues. V was pared by 5 bases and J by 2 bases, with 4 bases of the junction left unmatched. Per germline, CDR1 DFQATT and CDR2 SNEGSKA (reference sequence). The CDR3 is CSAPGQGTGNTIYF. In nucleotides, the CDR3 is TGCAGTGCTCCGGGACAGGGCACTGGAAACACCATATATTTT.

The chain links TRBV7-2 to TRBJ1-3, with TRBD1 identical over 7 bases. The germline gives CDR1 SGHTA, CDR2 FQGNSA. This CDR3 is built from 14 residues. With 0 bases clipped from V and 8 bases from J, the junction kept 4 bases outside the gene matches. The CDR3 is CASSLAGTEDTIYF. The CDR3 DNA reads as TGTGCCAGCAGCTTAGCGGGGACAGAAGACACCATATATTTT.

This clonotype was recorded a few times. The chain joins TRBV12-3 or TRBV12-4 to TRBJ2-3, with D possibly matching TRBD1 (8 bases). This CDR3 spans 14 amino acids. Deletions cut 7 bases from V and 6 bases from J, with 17 bases between. CDR3 loop: CASTGQGGPDTQYF. The CDR3 DNA sequence: TGTGCCAGCACCGGACAGGGAGGGCCGGATACGCAGTATTTT.

This clonotype was counted once. This chain links TRBV12-3 or TRBV12-4 with TRBJ2-1; D unclear. The V end was cut by 5 bases, the J end by 8 bases, with 10 bases between. The CDR3 has 12 amino acids. The chain's CDR3 is CASSEASYEQFF. Here the CDR3 DNA reads TGTGCCAGCAGTGAGGCTAGTTATGAGCAGTTCTTC.

This clonotype was picked up a small number of times. The chain couples TRBV24-1 to TRBJ2-2; 7 nucleotides align to TRBD2. Germline lookup yields CDR1 KGHDR and CDR2 SFDVKD. V trimming: 4 bases; J trimming: 4 bases; junction bases outside the gene matches: 8. The CDR3 covers 16 residues. The CDR3 here is CATSDPLGGGTGELFF. CDR3 bases: TGTGCCACCAGTGACCCCCTCGGCGGGGGCACCGGGGAGCTGTTTTTT.

This clonotype has only a few counts. The rearrangement joins TRBV7-8 to TRBJ2-7; D gene ambiguous. Germline assignment: CDR1 SGHVS and CDR2 FQNEAQ. The germline V and J ends were trimmed by 7 bases and 4 bases, with 14 bases remaining between them. The CDR3 is 13 amino acids. The DNA of the CDR3 is TGTGCCAGCACCAACCCCATGGCTTACGAGCAGTACTTC. This codes for CASTNPMAYEQYF.

V and J are TRBV4-1 and TRBJ2-7, with D possibly TRBD1 on 5 matching bases. V shed 1 base and J shed 6 bases, with 19 bases lying between them. Germline lookup yields CDR1 MGHRA and CDR2 YSYEKL. The CDR3 extends over 16 amino acids. CDR3 in amino acids: CASSQVQARTFGEQYF. For the CDR3, the DNA is TGCGCCAGCAGCCAAGTGCAGGCTCGGACATTTGGCGAGCAGTACTTC.

The rearrangement joins TRBV12-3 or TRBV12-4 to TRBJ1-1; D unclear. The V and J ends lost 7 bases and 11 bases respectively, with 20 bases between them. CDR3 length: 13 amino acids. CDR3 protein: CASNYFLSGGAFF. CDR3 sequence (DNA): TGTGCCAGCAACTATTTTCTGTCGGGAGGGGCTTTCTTT.

This rearrangement joins TRBV12-3 or TRBV12-4 to TRBJ2-6; 7 positions match TRBD1. CDR3 length: 14 amino acids. The V and J ends lost 7 bases and 4 bases, in that order; junction bases with no gene match: 4. The CDR3 is CASTRGRGANVLTF. CDR3 nucleotide sequence: TGTGCCAGCACCAGGGGGAGAGGGGCCAACGTCCTGACTTTC.

The chain's CDR3 is CASSGSGWQPQHF. The CDR3, as DNA: TGTGCCAGCAGTGGTTCGGGGTGGCAGCCCCAGCATTTT. This chain uses TRBV25-1 with TRBJ1-5; no firm D call. V was cut by 4 bases and J by 7 bases, with 11 bases left in between. Germline CDR1 and CDR2: MGHDK and SYGVNS. The CDR3 loop spans 13 amino acids.

This clonotype was recorded a few times. A junction boundary mismatches the germline segment, possibly from a read error. The chain couples TRBV11-2 to TRBJ2-1, with 7 nucleotides matching TRBD2. The CDR3 is 15 amino acids. Germline V CDR1 and CDR2: SGHAT, FQNNGV. The CDR3: CASNLGGRAYNEQFF. CDR3 coding DNA: TGTGCCAGCAACTTAGGTGGGAGGGCCTACAATGAGCAGTTCTTC.

This clonotype was detected a few times. In DNA, the CDR3 is TGCAGTGCTAGAGATTTGGAAGGGACGAGAGATACGCAGTATTTT. Its translation: CSARDLEGTRDTQYF. The chain uses TRBV20-1 and TRBJ2-3; D possibly matches TRBD1 or TRBD2 (5 bases each). CDR3 length equals 15 residues. The ends were cut back, 0 bases at V and 5 bases at J, with 15 bases in the middle. Germline V gene data show CDR1 as DFQATT and CDR2 as SNEGSKA (reference sequence).